These 4 T cell receptor beta chains were all obtained from the same sample, sequenced in a study of shared clonotypes between healthy human individuals (dated by TCRdb to 2019 to 2021). The library was produced with the immunoSEQ multiplex PCR assay. In TCRdb, the immuneACCESS table is reduced to in-frame sequences with V and J assigned. These tables do not hold every clone; where another copy was compared, an unresolved V gene accounts for under half, and the others remain unexplained. The sample profile shows approximately 530,000 clones; 95% to 97% of them were found once. Clones ranked in the top ten supply about 0.06% of the sample. The sequencing sample was made of naive CD4+ T cells sorted from blood. The sample's cell subset or site label, decoded: CD45RA+ positively selected. The receptors shown here come from a woman aged 25 to 39 in good health.

CDR3 sequence: CASSAPGGSPGNEQFF. DNA of the CDR3: TGCGCCAGCAGTGCACCCGGCGGGAGTCCTGGCAATGAGCAGTTCTTC. The chain links TRBV10-1 to TRBJ2-1, with 7 bases that match TRBD2. The V gene end was trimmed by 4 bases and the J gene end by 6 bases; junction bases not matched to a gene: 12. CDR3 size: 16 residues. Germline V gene data show CDR1 as WNHNN and CDR2 as SYGVQD (reference sequence).

The V gene is TRBV19, the J gene TRBJ2-2; 8 nucleotides line up with TRBD1. This CDR3 contains 14 residues. Losses at the gene ends were 6 bases for V and 7 bases for J; bases not matched to a gene: 7. Germline CDR1 is LNHDA and CDR2 is SQIVND (reference sequence). The CDR3 sequence is CASSGQGGVGELFF. CDR3 DNA sequence: TGTGCCAGTAGCGGACAGGGTGGAGTCGGGGAGCTGTTTTTT.

This clone was seen a single time. The V gene is TRBV28, the J gene TRBJ1-1; no clear D gene. Germline V gene data show CDR1 as MDHEN and CDR2 as SYDVKM. The length of the CDR3 is 12 residues. Trimming pared 5 bases from V and 10 bases from J, leaving 14 bases between. CDR3 bases: TGTGCCAGCAGTCTCAGCCAGGAGGGAGCTTTCTTT. This sequence encodes CASSLSQEGAFF.

The genes are TRBV7-8 and TRBJ2-5; 10 nucleotides match TRBD2. The length of the CDR3 is 18 residues. The junction had 16 bases not matched to a gene; V was cut back by 3 bases and J by 6 bases. CDR1 is SGHVS and CDR2 is FQNEAQ in the germline V gene. The CDR3 nucleotides are TGTGCCAGCAGCTTGTCGACTAGCGGGCCCAAATCCTCCAAGACCCAGTACTTC. Translated: CASSLSTSGPKSSKTQYF.